This T cell receptor beta chain emerged from a study of spatial heterogeneity in lung cancer (dated by TCRdb to the late 2010s). Notes on the research overall: Beta-chain transcripts were consistently detected in greater numbers than alpha-chain transcripts, which likely reflected higher beta-chain transcript abundance. At surgery, hundreds of tumor regions, around 64 matched nontumor lung samples and fewer than 60 PBMC samples were TCR-sequenced for both alpha and beta chains. TCR alpha and beta repertoires were quantitatively compared across multiple tumor regions, matched nontumor lung and blood in non-small cell lung cancer. Nonsynonymous mutation counts, determined by whole-exome sequencing of tumor tissue, were related to TCR repertoire features. In the raw uncorrected reads, each unique combination of TCR and UMI appeared more than ten times on average.

Library creation used 5' RACE. This sample was sequenced with a NextSeq 500. The TCR library protocol attached a unique molecular identifier to each TCR cDNA molecule to allow correction of PCR and sequencing errors. Per the source publication's procedure: TCR identification, UMI-based error correction and CDR3 extraction were performed with Decombinator tools. TCRs above a frequency of 2 per 1,000, corresponding to the top 1% of the tumor frequency distribution, were defined as expanded. Rényi diversity was computed with the R vegan package after subsampling each repertoire 100 times to 5,000 TCRs. CDR3 similarity networks were built from amino acid triplet string-kernel similarity, connecting CDR3s with pairwise similarity above 0.82. TCRdb cleaned the public reads at Q25 with fastp, built clones with MiXCR and kept in-frame beta chains. Identical CDR3 proteins give one entry, which carries the most common genes and DNA. TCRdb assigned the V and J calls; the authors' analysis was not used. The sample records approximately 52,000 distinct CDR3 sequences, roughly 6.5% of which are singletons. The top ten clones comprise less than 3.5% of the sample.

Ten or more counts support this clonotype. This clone's antigen is unknown. Base qualities were left out, and no much larger clone turns up one base away. CDR1 SGHAT and CDR2 FQNNGV were looked up in the germline V gene. V loses 5 bases of germline sequence and J loses 7 bases, and the interval between the two ends is 12 bases. The CDR3 covers 13 residues, taking in both the cysteine and the phenylalanine. The retained sequence is limited to the CDR3, 39 bases, with the frame set at the first base. The intended sense of this specimen's time point label: sample taken at primary tumor resection. Without any cell sorting, TCR sequencing was performed on whole RNA extracted either from tumor and nontumor lung tissue or from cryopreserved PBMC samples. Donors were about 70 patients with early-stage, untreated non-small cell lung cancer from the lung TRACERx cohort. Only patients with enough RNA available from two or more tumor regions were chosen for TCR sequencing.

Beyond this particular receptor, the publication reports: Ubiquitous expanded tumor TCRs showed up in blood more often at tumor resection than at routine follow-up. Additional single-cell paired TCR alpha and beta sequencing was considered necessary to confirm, at a functional level, the hypothesis that regional TCRs recognize regional mutations.

The V and J segments used are TRBV11-2 and TRBJ2-1, with a tentative D gene TRBD2 over 6 matching bases. The starting material was PBMCs, obtained at surgery. This clonotype originated in a female donor with early-stage non-small cell lung cancer. The sequence in DNA is TGTGCCAGCAGCCGGGACTCTTCAAATGAGCAGTTCTTC. Translated, this is CASSRDSSNEQFF.